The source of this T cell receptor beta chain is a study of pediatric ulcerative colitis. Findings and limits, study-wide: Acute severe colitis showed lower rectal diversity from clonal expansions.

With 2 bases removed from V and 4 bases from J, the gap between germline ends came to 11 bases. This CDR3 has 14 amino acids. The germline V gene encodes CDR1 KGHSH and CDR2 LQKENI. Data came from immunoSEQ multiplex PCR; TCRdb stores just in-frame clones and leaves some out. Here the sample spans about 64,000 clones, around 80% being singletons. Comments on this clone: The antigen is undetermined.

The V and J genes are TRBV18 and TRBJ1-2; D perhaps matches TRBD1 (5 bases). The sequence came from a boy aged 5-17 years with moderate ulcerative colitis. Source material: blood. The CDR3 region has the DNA TGTGCCAGCTCACCAGGTCAGGGTCCCTATGGCTACACCTTC. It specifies CASSPGQGPYGYTF.